This TCR beta chain was captured by sequencing in a study of cytomegalovirus exposure and HLA in healthy donors. General observations from the study: The dataset shows that most TCR sequences were rare, while some public TCRs occurred in many donors. Overall, approximately 150 TCR beta chains were annotated as cytomegalovirus-associated.

Germline values: CDR1 MDHEN, CDR2 SYDVKM. The germline V and J ends were trimmed by 5 bases and 2 bases, with 7 bases remaining between them. The CDR3 covers 12 residues. A remark on this clone: Its antigen is unidentified.

This table comes from immunoSEQ multiplex PCR, and its TCRdb copy is limited to in-frame clones, with some not included. The sample carries tens of thousands of clones, 95% to 98% recorded once. The chain uses TRBV28 and TRBJ2-7; no clear D gene. Material for sequencing was PBMCs. This receptor was identified in a woman between 18 and 30 years old in good health and CMV-seropositive. This chain's CDR3 is CASSQITYEQYF. The CDR3, as DNA: TGTGCCAGCAGTCAGATCACCTACGAGCAGTACTTC.